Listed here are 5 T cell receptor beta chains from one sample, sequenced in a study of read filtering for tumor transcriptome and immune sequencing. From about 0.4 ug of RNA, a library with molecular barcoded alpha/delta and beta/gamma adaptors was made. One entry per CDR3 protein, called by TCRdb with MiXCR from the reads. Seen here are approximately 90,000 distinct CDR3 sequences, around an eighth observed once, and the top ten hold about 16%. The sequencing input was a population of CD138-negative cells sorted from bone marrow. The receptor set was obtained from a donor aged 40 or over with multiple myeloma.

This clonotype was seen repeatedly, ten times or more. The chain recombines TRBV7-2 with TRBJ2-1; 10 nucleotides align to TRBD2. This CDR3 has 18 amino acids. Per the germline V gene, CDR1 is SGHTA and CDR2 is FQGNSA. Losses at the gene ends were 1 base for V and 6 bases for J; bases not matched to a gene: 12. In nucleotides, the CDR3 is TGTGCCAGCAGCTTAGTGAGTAGCGGTAGCGGGAGGAGCAATGAGCAGTTCTTC. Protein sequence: CASSLVSSGSGRSNEQFF.

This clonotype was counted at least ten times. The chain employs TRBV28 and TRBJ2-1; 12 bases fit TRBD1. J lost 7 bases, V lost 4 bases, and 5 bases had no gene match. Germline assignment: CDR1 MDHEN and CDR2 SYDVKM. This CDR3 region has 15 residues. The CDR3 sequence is CASSSRGQGANEQFF. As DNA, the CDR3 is TGTGCCAGCAGTTCCCGGGGACAGGGGGCAAATGAGCAGTTCTTC.

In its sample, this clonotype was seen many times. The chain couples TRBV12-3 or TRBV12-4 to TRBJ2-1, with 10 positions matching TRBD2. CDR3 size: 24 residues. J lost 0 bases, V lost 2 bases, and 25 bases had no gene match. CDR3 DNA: TGTGCCAGCAGTTTAACCCTCAGCGGTGGTGGACTAGCGGTTGGTTATCGCTCCTACAATGAGCAGTTCTTC. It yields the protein CASSLTLSGGGLAVGYRSYNEQFF.

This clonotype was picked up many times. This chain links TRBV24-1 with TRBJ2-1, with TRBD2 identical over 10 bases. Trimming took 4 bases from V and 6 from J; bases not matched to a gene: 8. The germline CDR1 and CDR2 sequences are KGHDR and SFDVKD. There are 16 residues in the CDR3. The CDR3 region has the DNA TGTGCCACCAGTGAAACTCCTAGCGGGAGTGGCAATGAGCAGTTCTTC. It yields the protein CATSETPSGSGNEQFF.

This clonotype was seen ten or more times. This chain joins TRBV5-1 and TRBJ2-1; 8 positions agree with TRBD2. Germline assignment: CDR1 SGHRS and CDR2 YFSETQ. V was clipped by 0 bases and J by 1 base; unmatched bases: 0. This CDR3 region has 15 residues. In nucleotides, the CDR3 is TGCGCCAGCAGCTTGGTAGCGGGGTCCTACAATGAGCAGTTCTTC. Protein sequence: CASSLVAGSYNEQFF.